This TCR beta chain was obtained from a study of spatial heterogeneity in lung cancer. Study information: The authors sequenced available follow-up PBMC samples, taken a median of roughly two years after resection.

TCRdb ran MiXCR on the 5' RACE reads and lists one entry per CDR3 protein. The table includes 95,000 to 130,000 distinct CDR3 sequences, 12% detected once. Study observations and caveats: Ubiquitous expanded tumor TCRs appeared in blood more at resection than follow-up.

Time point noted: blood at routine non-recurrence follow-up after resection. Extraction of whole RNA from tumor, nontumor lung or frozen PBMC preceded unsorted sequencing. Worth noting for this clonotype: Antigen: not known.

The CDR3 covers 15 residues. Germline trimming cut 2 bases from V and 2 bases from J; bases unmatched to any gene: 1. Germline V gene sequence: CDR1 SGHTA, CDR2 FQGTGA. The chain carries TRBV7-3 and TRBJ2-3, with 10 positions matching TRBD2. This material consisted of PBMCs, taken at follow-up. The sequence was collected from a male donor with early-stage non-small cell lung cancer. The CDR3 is CASSLGLADTDTQYF. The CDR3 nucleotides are TGTGCCAGCAGCTTAGGACTAGCGGACACAGATACGCAGTATTTT.